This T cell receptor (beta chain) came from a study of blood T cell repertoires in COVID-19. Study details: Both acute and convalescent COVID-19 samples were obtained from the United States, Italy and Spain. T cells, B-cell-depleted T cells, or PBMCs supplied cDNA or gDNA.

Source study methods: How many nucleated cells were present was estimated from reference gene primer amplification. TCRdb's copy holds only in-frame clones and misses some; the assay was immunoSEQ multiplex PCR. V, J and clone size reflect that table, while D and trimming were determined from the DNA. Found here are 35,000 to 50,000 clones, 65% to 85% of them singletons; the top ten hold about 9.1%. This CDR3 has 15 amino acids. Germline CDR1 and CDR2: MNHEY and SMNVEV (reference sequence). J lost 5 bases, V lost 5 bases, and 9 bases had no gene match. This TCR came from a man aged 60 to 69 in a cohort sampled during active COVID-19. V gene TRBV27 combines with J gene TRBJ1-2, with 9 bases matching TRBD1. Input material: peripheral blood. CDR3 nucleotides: TGTGCCAGCAGTCCCCGGGACAGGGTGATTTATGGCTACACCTTC. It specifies CASSPRDRVIYGYTF.